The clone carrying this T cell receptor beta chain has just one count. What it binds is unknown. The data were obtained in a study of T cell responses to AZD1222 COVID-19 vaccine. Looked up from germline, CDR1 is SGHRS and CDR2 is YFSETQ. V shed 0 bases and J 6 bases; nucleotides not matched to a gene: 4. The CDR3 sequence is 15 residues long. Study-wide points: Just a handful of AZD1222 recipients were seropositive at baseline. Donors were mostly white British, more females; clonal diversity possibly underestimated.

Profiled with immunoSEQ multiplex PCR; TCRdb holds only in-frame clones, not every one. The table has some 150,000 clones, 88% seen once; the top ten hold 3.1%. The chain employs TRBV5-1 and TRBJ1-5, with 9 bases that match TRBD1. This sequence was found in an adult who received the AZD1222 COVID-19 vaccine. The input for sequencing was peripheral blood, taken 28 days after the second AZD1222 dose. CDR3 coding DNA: TGCGCCAGCAGCTTGGAGGGACAGGGAACTCAGCCCCAGCATTTT. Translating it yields CASSLEGQGTQPQHF.